The 25 T cell receptor beta chains below all came from one sample that was sequenced in a study of spatial heterogeneity in lung cancer. Study results and caveats: Within tumors, counts of expanded alpha and beta TCRs tracked tumor mutation counts.

TCRdb independently ran MiXCR on the 5' RACE reads; one entry per CDR3 protein. The data hold over 5,500 distinct CDR3 sequences, with 9.1% observed a single time. The time point: sample taken at primary tumor resection. Their antigens remain unidentified. Material: lung tumor tissue, obtained at surgery. The receptors shown here come from a female donor with early-stage non-small cell lung cancer.

The sample holds many counts of this clonotype. At one boundary the junction diverges from the germline segment, which might be a read error. The chain combines TRBV6-5 with TRBJ1-1; TRBD1 matches at 10 bases. CDR1 and CDR2 from the germline V gene are MNHEY and SVGAGI. The length of the CDR3 is 12 residues. The chain's CDR3 is CASGSLGTGEAF. The CDR3 DNA reads as TGTGCCAGCGGTTCCCTCGGGACAGGGGAGGCCTTT.

This clonotype was seen a handful of times. The chain uses TRBV7-2 and TRBJ2-1; D not resolved. The CDR3 loop spans 13 amino acids. Trimming pared 4 bases from V and 7 bases from J, leaving 11 bases between. Germline lookup yields CDR1 SGHTA and CDR2 FQGNSA. The CDR3 loop reads CASSSSPLNEQFF. Here the CDR3 DNA reads TGTGCCAGCAGCTCTTCCCCCTTGAATGAGCAGTTCTTC.

This clonotype is a singleton in its sample. A much larger clone sits a single nucleotide away, making a read error possible. The chain is built from TRBV20-1 and TRBJ2-1, with 7 bases lining up with TRBD2. V shed 3 bases and J 12 bases; nucleotides not matched to a gene: 11. The CDR3 totals 13 residues. Germline CDR1 is DFQATT and CDR2 is SNEGSKA (reference sequence). CDR3 in DNA: TGCAGTGCTAGTGATCCGGTGCGGGGGATGCAGTTCTTC. Its translation is CSASDPVRGMQFF.

This clonotype was seen repeatedly, ten times or more. The V call is TRBV24-1, the J call TRBJ2-2; D gene unclear. This CDR3 is 12 amino acids long. Germline loops: CDR1 KGHDR, CDR2 SFDVKD. V was pared by 5 bases and J by 8 bases, with 8 bases between. In DNA form, the CDR3 reads TGTGCCACCAGTGCCCTAGGGGGGGAGCTGTTTTTT. It encodes CATSALGGELFF.

This clonotype showed up many times. The chain recombines TRBV3-1 with TRBJ2-1; unclear D gene. The CDR3 runs to 12 residues. Trimming removed 4 bases at V and 9 bases at J, with 10 bases between. The germline V gene encodes CDR1 LGHDT and CDR2 YNNKEL (reference sequence). The CDR3 DNA sequence: TGTGCCAGCAGCCTAAGAGAAACTGAGCAGTTCTTC. It yields the protein CASSLRETEQFF.

This clonotype was counted at least ten times. The rearrangement joins TRBV9 to TRBJ2-7; 7 bases fit TRBD1. J lost 4 bases, V lost 5 bases, and 0 bases had no gene match. This CDR3 has 11 amino acids. Germline-derived CDR1 and CDR2 are SGDLS and YYNGEE. The chain's CDR3 is CASRTGYEQYF. Here the CDR3 DNA reads TGTGCCAGCAGGACAGGGTACGAGCAGTACTTC.

This clonotype was counted many times. The rearrangement links TRBV24-1 to TRBJ2-3; 10 bases are a match to TRBD2. J lost 5 bases, V lost 0 bases, and 7 bases had no gene match. CDR3 size: 17 residues. Germline V gene sequence: CDR1 KGHDR, CDR2 SFDVKD. CDR3: CATSDLRLAGAGDTQYF. CDR3 DNA sequence: TGTGCCACCAGTGATTTGCGCCTAGCGGGGGCCGGAGATACGCAGTATTTT.

This clonotype is labeled medium-sized (0.01 to 0.1%). This chain uses TRBV6-1 with TRBJ1-2; D possibly corresponds to TRBD1 (5 bases). The V end was cut by 0 bases, the J end by 8 bases, with 10 bases between. Germline-derived CDR1 and CDR2 are MNHNS and SASEGT. CDR3 size: 13 residues. In DNA, the CDR3 is TGTGCCAGCAGTGAAGCGGCAGGGCGAGGCTACACCTTC. It is translated as CASSEAAGRGYTF.

In regard to this clonotype: It may be a read error: a sequence one base away is much more abundant. The chain couples TRBV7-9 to TRBJ1-1, with 9 nucleotides matching TRBD1. CDR1 and CDR2 from the germline V gene are SEHNR and FQNEAQ (reference sequence). The CDR3 extends over 15 amino acids. CDR3 bases: TGTGCCACCAGCTCGGGACAGGGCCAGAGGGCTGAAGCTTTCTTT. Translating gives CATSSGQGQRAEAFF.

This clonotype was counted at least ten times. The chain joins TRBV11-3 to TRBJ2-3; D gene ambiguous. CDR3 length: 14 amino acids. V was cut by 1 base and J by 2 bases, with 7 bases left in between. Germline V gene sequence: CDR1 SGHNT, CDR2 YENEEA. CDR3 coding DNA: TGTGCCAGCAGCTTAGCCGGCCCCACAGATACGCAGTATTTT. This codes for CASSLAGPTDTQYF.

This clonotype was counted ten times or more. CDR3 region: CASSYWDSGGYTF. The CDR3 region has the DNA TGTGCCAGCAGTTACTGGGACAGCGGCGGCTACACCTTC. The chain employs TRBV6-5 and TRBJ1-2; TRBD1 agrees at 7 bases. CDR1 is MNHEY, CDR2 SVGAGI, per germline. CDR3 length: 13 residues. Trimming removed 1 base from V and 8 bases from J; junction bases left unmatched: 4.

This clonotype was recorded a few times. This sequence joins TRBV20-1 and TRBJ1-2, with D maybe TRBD1 (5 bases). V lost 3 bases to trimming and J lost 1 base, with 12 bases between them. Germline CDR1 and CDR2: DFQATT and SNEGSKA (reference sequence). The CDR3 consists of 14 residues. The DNA for the CDR3 is TGCAGTGCTAGTCGGGACGGCAATAACTATGGCTACACCTTC. Amino acids: CSASRDGNNYGYTF.

In this sample, this clonotype turned up many times. V is TRBV20-1 and J is TRBJ1-1; D is unclear. V was clipped by 2 bases and J by 4 bases, with 17 bases between them. The CDR3 is made up of 15 amino acids. In germline, CDR1 is DFQATT, CDR2 SNEGSKA (reference sequence). CDR3 in amino acids: CSARTESGDVTEAFF. CDR3 bases: TGCAGTGCTAGAACGGAGTCCGGGGATGTCACTGAAGCTTTCTTT.

This clonotype has ten or more counts. V is TRBV29-1 and J is TRBJ2-1; 10 nucleotides align to TRBD2. The CDR3 has 18 residues. Germline V gene data show CDR1 as SQVTM and CDR2 as ANQGSEA. The junction had 19 bases not matched to a gene; V was cut back by 6 bases and J by 5 bases. This CDR3 is CSVSGLAGAPDTHNEQFF. CDR3 sequence (DNA): TGCAGCGTGTCGGGGCTAGCGGGGGCCCCGGACACACACAATGAGCAGTTCTTC.

This clonotype qualifies as medium-sized (0.01 to 0.1%). This rearrangement joins TRBV3-1 to TRBJ1-3; 9 nucleotides match TRBD1. Germline V gives CDR1 LGHDT, CDR2 YNNKEL (reference sequence). CDR3 length: 16 residues. V shed 7 bases and J 0 bases; nucleotides not matched to a gene: 7. The CDR3 DNA sequence: TGTGCCAGCACCTTAGGGACAGGGTCCTCTGGAAACACCATATATTTT. It translates to CASTLGTGSSGNTIYF.

V is TRBV15 and J is TRBJ1-5, with 9 nucleotides matching TRBD1. CDR1 is LNHNV and CDR2 is YYDKDF in the germline V gene (reference sequence). The V segment lost 1 base and the J segment 3 bases; nucleotides outside the gene matches: 7. The CDR3 extends over 17 amino acids. The chain's CDR3 is CATSRVFGQGINQPQHF. Here the CDR3 DNA reads TGTGCCACCAGCAGAGTTTTTGGACAGGGGATCAATCAGCCCCAGCATTTT.

This chain links TRBV29-1 with TRBJ2-5, with D maybe TRBD1 (5 bases). Germline CDR1 reads SQVTM; CDR2 reads ANQGSEA. The CDR3 extends over 12 amino acids. V lost 2 bases and J 4 bases, leaving 8 bases between the germline ends. The CDR3 sequence is CSVESGLETQYF. CDR3 DNA: TGCAGCGTTGAATCAGGGCTAGAGACCCAGTACTTC.

This clonotype appeared a few times. V usage is TRBV10-2 and J usage is TRBJ1-6, with D maybe TRBD1 (5 bases). CDR1 and CDR2 from the germline V gene are WSHSY and SAAADI. The V gene lost 0 bases and the J gene lost 6 bases, with 9 bases spanning the gap. The CDR3 covers 15 residues. The CDR3 protein is CASSESKGINSPLHF. DNA of the CDR3: TGCGCCAGCAGTGAGTCGAAGGGGATTAATTCACCCCTCCACTTT.

This chain joins TRBV2 and TRBJ1-4, with D uncertain. Trimming cost V 3 bases and J 7 bases, with 12 bases left between them. Germline CDR1 is SNHLY and CDR2 is FYNNEI. The CDR3 consists of 14 residues. The CDR3 DNA follows: TGTGCCAGCAGTGAGGACCGGGGTGGTGAAAAACTGTTTTTT. This sequence encodes CASSEDRGGEKLFF.

This sequence joins TRBV20-1 and TRBJ1-1; 11 positions agree with TRBD1. The junction had 4 bases not matched to a gene; V was cut back by 5 bases and J by 5 bases. CDR3 length: 13 amino acids. In germline, CDR1 is DFQATT, CDR2 SNEGSKA (reference sequence). The CDR3 coding sequence is TGCAGTGCTGGACAGGGGGCGAGGACTGAAGCTTTCTTT. Its translation: CSAGQGARTEAFF.

This clonotype has only a few counts. The chain recombines TRBV5-1 with TRBJ2-1, with unresolved D. The CDR3 covers 15 residues. The germline V gene encodes CDR1 SGHRS and CDR2 YFSETQ. V lost 3 bases to trimming and J lost 2 bases, with 12 bases between them. The CDR3 region has the DNA TGCGCCAGCAGCTCCGAAAGAGACCCCTACAATGAGCAGTTCTTC. As protein: CASSSERDPYNEQFF.

This clonotype qualifies as large. The genes are TRBV5-6 and TRBJ2-3; 12 bases align to TRBD2. V lost 1 base to trimming and J lost 1 base; unmatched junction nucleotides: 7. CDR1 is SGHDT, CDR2 YYEEEE, per germline. This CDR3 contains 18 residues. CDR3 sequence (DNA): TGTGCCAGCAGCTTGAACCCTAGCGGGGGGGTTGGCACAGATACGCAGTATTTT. It yields the protein CASSLNPSGGVGTDTQYF.

The chain uses TRBV5-1 and TRBJ1-2; possible D gene TRBD1, 5 bases. The CDR3 is 14 residues long. Trimming stripped 0 bases from V and 3 bases from J, with 9 bases between. Germline V gene data show CDR1 as SGHRS and CDR2 as YFSETQ. CDR3 sequence (DNA): TGCGCCAGCAGCTTGGCTGTAGGGGACTATGGCTACACCTTC. Its protein is CASSLAVGDYGYTF.

This clonotype was seen a few times. V usage is TRBV12-3 or TRBV12-4 and J usage is TRBJ2-3; TRBD1 might be the D (5 bases). This CDR3 is built from 15 residues. V was clipped by 5 bases and J by 1 base, with 13 bases between them. CDR3 amino acids: CASSPQGSRTDTQYF. The CDR3 coding sequence is TGTGCCAGCAGTCCGCAGGGTAGCCGCACAGATACGCAGTATTTT.

This clonotype is labeled as medium-sized (0.01 to 0.1%). This sequence joins TRBV12-3 or TRBV12-4 and TRBJ2-1; either TRBD1 or TRBD2 may fit D (5 bases each). This CDR3 has 15 residues. Trimming pared 6 bases from V and 5 bases from J, leaving 17 bases between. CDR3 sequence (DNA): TGTGCCAGCAGCCCTGACATCTGGGGACACAATGAGCAGTTCTTC. Its protein is CASSPDIWGHNEQFF.